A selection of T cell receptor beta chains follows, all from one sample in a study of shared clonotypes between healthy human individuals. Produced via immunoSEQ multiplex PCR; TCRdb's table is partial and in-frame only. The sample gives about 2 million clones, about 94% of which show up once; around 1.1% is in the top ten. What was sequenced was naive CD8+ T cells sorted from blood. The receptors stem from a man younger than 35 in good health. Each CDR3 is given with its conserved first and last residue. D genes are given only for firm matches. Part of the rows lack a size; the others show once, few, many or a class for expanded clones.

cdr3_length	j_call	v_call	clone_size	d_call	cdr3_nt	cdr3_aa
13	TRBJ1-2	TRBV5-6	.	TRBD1	TGTGCCAGCAGCGCGACAGGGCCCTATGGCTACACCTTC	CASSATGPYGYTF
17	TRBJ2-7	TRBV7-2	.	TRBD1	TGTGCCAGCAGCGCTTACATAATGACAGGGGCTTCCTACGAGCAGTACTTC	CASSAYIMTGASYEQYF
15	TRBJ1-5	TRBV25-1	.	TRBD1	TGTGCCAGCAGTGCTGGGACAGGCCGCAATCAGCCCCAGCATTTT	CASSAGTGRNQPQHF
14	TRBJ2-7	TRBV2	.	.	TGTGCCAGCACTGAGGGGGGTACCTACTACGAGCAGTACTTC	CASTEGGTYYEQYF
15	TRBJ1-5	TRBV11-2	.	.	TGTGCCAGCAGCCTCGGGGCAGGGAGCGGGCAGCCCCAGCATTTT	CASSLGAGSGQPQHF
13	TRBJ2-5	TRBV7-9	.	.	TGTGCCAGCAACAAACCAGGGGAGCAGACCCAGTACTTC	CASNKPGEQTQYF
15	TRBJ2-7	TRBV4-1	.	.	TGCGCCAGCAGCCTCAAGGAGGGAGGCCGCTACGAGCAGTACTTC	CASSLKEGGRYEQYF
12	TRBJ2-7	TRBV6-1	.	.	TGTGCCATTGCGCCGGAATCTTACGAGCAGTACTTC	CAIAPESYEQYF
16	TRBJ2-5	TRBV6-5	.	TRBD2	TGTGCCAGCAGTTACTTTGGGGTAGCGGGAGTTGAGACCCAGTACTTC	CASSYFGVAGVETQYF
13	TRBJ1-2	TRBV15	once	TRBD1	TGTGCCACCAGCGAAACAGGGGCCTATGGCTACACCTTC	CATSETGAYGYTF
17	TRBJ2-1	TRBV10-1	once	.	TGCGCCAGCAGTGAGTTCGGTGGGGGGAACTCCTACAATGAGCAGTTCTTC	CASSEFGGGNSYNEQFF
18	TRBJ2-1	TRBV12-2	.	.	TGTGCAAGTCGCTCCGGGACTAGCGGGAGGGAAGGTGACAATGAGCAGTTCTTC	CASRSGTSGREGDNEQFF
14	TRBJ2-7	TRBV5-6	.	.	TGTGCCAGCAGCTTGGGGCATTCACCCTACGAGCAGTACTTC	CASSLGHSPYEQYF
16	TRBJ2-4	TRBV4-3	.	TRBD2	TGCGCCAGCAGCCAAGATCGGAGCGGGAGTGGGGACATTCAGTACTTC	CASSQDRSGSGDIQYF
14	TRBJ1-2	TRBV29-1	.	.	TGCAGCGTTGAAGATGGAACGGGGTTCTATGGCTACACCTTC	CSVEDGTGFYGYTF
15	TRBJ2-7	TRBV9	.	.	TGTGCCAGCAGCGTAGCTCTGGGGGCAGGGAACGAGCAGTACTTC	CASSVALGAGNEQYF
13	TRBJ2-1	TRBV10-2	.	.	TGCGCCAGCAGTGATTATAGGGGTAATGAGCAGTTCTTC	CASSDYRGNEQFF
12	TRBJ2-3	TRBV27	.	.	TGTGCCAGCAGTTTAACCGGAGATACGCAGTATTTT	CASSLTGDTQYF
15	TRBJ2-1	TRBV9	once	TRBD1	TGTGCCAGCAGCCCCCGGACAGGGGGTAACAATGAGCAGTTCTTC	CASSPRTGGNNEQFF
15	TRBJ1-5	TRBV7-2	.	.	TGTGCCAGCAGTCATCCGGGGGGGCGGAATCAGCCCCAGCATTTT	CASSHPGGRNQPQHF
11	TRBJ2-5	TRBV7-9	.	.	TGTGCCAGCAGCCCTGGCGAGACCCAGTACTTC	CASSPGETQYF
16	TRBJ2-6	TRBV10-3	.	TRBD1	TGTGCCATCAGTGCGGGACAGGGAGCCGGGGCCAACGTCCTGACTTTC	CAISAGQGAGANVLTF
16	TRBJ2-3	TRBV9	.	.	TGTGCCAGCAGCGCTACAACGGGACTGAACACAGATGCGCAGTATTTT	CASSATTGLNTDAQYF
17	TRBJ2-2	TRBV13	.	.	TGTGCCAGCAGCCCAGGGACGAATTCGCGGGGCACCGGGGAGCTGTTTTTT	CASSPGTNSRGTGELFF
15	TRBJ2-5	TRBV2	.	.	TGTGCCAGCAGAGACCAGGGGTCTGAGGGAGAGACCCAGTACTTC	CASRDQGSEGETQYF
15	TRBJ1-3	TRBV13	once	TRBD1	TGTGCCAGCTCAGTCGGCAGGGGGATGGGAAACACCATATATTTT	CASSVGRGMGNTIYF
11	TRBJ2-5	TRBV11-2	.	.	TGTGCCAGCAGCTTAAGCGGGACCCAGTACTTC	CASSLSGTQYF